This T cell receptor (beta chain) was recorded in a study of T cells in Graves' hyperthyroidism and ophthalmopathy. Any patient presenting with uncontrolled infection, other autoimmune disease, pregnancy or lactation was left out. Amplification of TCR beta CDR3 regions was performed using RNA transcripts as template. HTBI primers drove first-round RT-PCR of the TCR CDR3. TCRdb independently ran MiXCR on the multiplex PCR reads; one entry per CDR3 protein. The table shows a few hundred thousand distinct CDR3 sequences, with under 60% occurring only once. V was trimmed by 5 bases and J by 4 bases, leaving 12 bases between them. Germline V gene data show CDR1 as MGHDK and CDR2 as SYGVNS. The CDR3 loop spans 15 amino acids.

The chain links TRBV25-1 to TRBJ1-6; D unresolved. The sequence came from a woman in her late teens or twenties with Graves' hyperthyroidism. Material: peripheral blood or thyroid tissue (not recorded which). Here the CDR3 reads CASSFMGFYNSPLHF. The CDR3 nucleotides are TGTGCCAGCAGTTTTATGGGGTTTTATAATTCACCCCTCCACTTT.